The rows below give T cell receptor beta chains drawn from one sample of a study of blood T cells in healthy people across ages. TCRdb processed the 5' RACE reads anew with MiXCR; each CDR3 protein has one entry. The table lists under 1,000,000 distinct CDR3 sequences, about half of them singletons. Sequences were obtained from blood. These receptor sequences come from a man aged 80 or over in good health. The CDR3 runs from the conserved cysteine through the conserved F or W. A D gene is named only where the DNA matches it firmly. The listing skips clone size in some rows; elsewhere it reads once, few, many or a size class.

v_gene: TRBV4-1; abundance: .; j_gene: TRBJ2-7; d_gene: .; CDR3nt: TGCGCCAGCAGCCAAGATGGAGGTACAAACTCCTACGAGCAGTACTTC; CDR3aa: CASSQDGGTNSYEQYF
v_gene: TRBV20-1; abundance: .; j_gene: TRBJ2-4; d_gene: .; CDR3nt: TGCAGTGCTAGTCGAGGCAGGGAACTAGCCAAAAACATTCAGTACTTC; CDR3aa: CSASRGRELAKNIQYF
v_gene: TRBV20-1; abundance: once; j_gene: TRBJ1-5; d_gene: .; CDR3nt: TGCAGTGCTAGAGCCCGGGGCAGGGCAGGAAATCCGCCCCAGCATTTT; CDR3aa: CSARARGRAGNPPQHF
v_gene: TRBV29-1; abundance: .; j_gene: TRBJ2-7; d_gene: TRBD2; CDR3nt: TGCAGCGTTGAAGGGATTGGTAGCGGGGACTACGAGCAGTACTTC; CDR3aa: CSVEGIGSGDYEQYF
v_gene: TRBV2; abundance: .; j_gene: TRBJ2-1; d_gene: .; CDR3nt: TGTGCCAGCATTACTTCGGACAGAATGGACAATGAGCAGTTCTTC; CDR3aa: CASITSDRMDNEQFF
v_gene: TRBV18; abundance: .; j_gene: TRBJ2-1; d_gene: TRBD1; CDR3nt: TGTGCCAGCTCACCACTAAGGACAGGGGACAATGAGCAGTTCTTC; CDR3aa: CASSPLRTGDNEQFF
v_gene: TRBV10-3; abundance: many; j_gene: TRBJ2-1; d_gene: TRBD2; CDR3nt: TGTGCCATCAGTTGGACTAGCGGGAGGTCCCGCAATGAGCAGTTCTTC; CDR3aa: CAISWTSGRSRNEQFF
v_gene: TRBV10-3; abundance: few; j_gene: TRBJ1-3; d_gene: .; CDR3nt: TGTGCCGTCCAGGGACCAAGTGGAAACACCATATATTTT; CDR3aa: CAVQGPSGNTIYF
v_gene: TRBV10-3; abundance: .; j_gene: TRBJ2-5; d_gene: TRBD2; CDR3nt: TGTGCCATCAGTGAGTCTGAGTCTCCCGGGAGGGAGACCCAGTACTTC; CDR3aa: CAISESESPGRETQYF
v_gene: TRBV7-2; abundance: .; j_gene: TRBJ2-1; d_gene: .; CDR3nt: TGTGCCAGCAGCACCCTCACCTACAATGAGCAGTTCTTC; CDR3aa: CASSTLTYNEQFF
v_gene: TRBV4-3; abundance: many; j_gene: TRBJ1-4; d_gene: .; CDR3nt: TGCGCCAGCAGCCCTGGCGTGCTAACTAATGAAAAACTGTTTTTT; CDR3aa: CASSPGVLTNEKLFF
v_gene: TRBV20-1; abundance: many; j_gene: TRBJ2-1; d_gene: .; CDR3nt: TGCAGTGCTAGAGATTATGCTGGGCGGGAAGGAGTTTACAATGAGCAGTTCTTC; CDR3aa: CSARDYAGREGVYNEQFF
v_gene: TRBV7-3; abundance: many; j_gene: TRBJ2-6; d_gene: TRBD2; CDR3nt: TGTGCCAGCAGCAAAAGACTAGCGGGTGTCTCTGGGGCCAACGTCCTGACTTTC; CDR3aa: CASSKRLAGVSGANVLTF
v_gene: TRBV12-5; abundance: .; j_gene: TRBJ1-1; d_gene: TRBD1; CDR3nt: TGTGCTAGTGGACGGGGACAGGGAAGCACTGAAGCTTTCTTT; CDR3aa: CASGRGQGSTEAFF
v_gene: TRBV5-1; abundance: few; j_gene: TRBJ2-7; d_gene: .; CDR3nt: TGCGCCAGCAGCTTGGATTCCGGCGGCACCCCCTACGAGCAGTACTTC; CDR3aa: CASSLDSGGTPYEQYF
v_gene: TRBV20-1; abundance: .; j_gene: TRBJ1-1; d_gene: .; CDR3nt: TGCAGTGCGTTACAGGGAGGCACTGAAGCTTTCTTT; CDR3aa: CSALQGGTEAFF
v_gene: TRBV29-1; abundance: .; j_gene: TRBJ2-7; d_gene: TRBD1; CDR3nt: TGCAGCGTTGAAACAGGGGGCGCGACCGAGCAGTACTTC; CDR3aa: CSVETGGATEQYF
v_gene: TRBV4-3; abundance: .; j_gene: TRBJ1-1; d_gene: .; CDR3nt: TGCGCCAGCAGCCAATCAGGGATAGGGACTGAAGCTTTCTTT; CDR3aa: CASSQSGIGTEAFF
v_gene: TRBV5-1; abundance: few; j_gene: TRBJ2-7; d_gene: TRBD1; CDR3nt: TGCGCCAGCAGCTGGGCCGGGACAGGGAGATTCGGCGAGCAGTACTTC; CDR3aa: CASSWAGTGRFGEQYF
v_gene: TRBV11-2; abundance: .; j_gene: TRBJ2-7; d_gene: .; CDR3nt: TGTGCCAGCAGCTTAGCGGTAGGGGCGGGCGGCTCCTACGAGCAGTACTTC; CDR3aa: CASSLAVGAGGSYEQYF
v_gene: TRBV18; abundance: .; j_gene: TRBJ2-5; d_gene: .; CDR3nt: TGTGCCAGCTCAGCCCAGGGGAGTGAAGAGACCCAGTACTTC; CDR3aa: CASSAQGSEETQYF
v_gene: TRBV7-9; abundance: few; j_gene: TRBJ2-7; d_gene: .; CDR3nt: TGTGCCAGCAGCTCCGGAACTCTCGAGCAGTACTTC; CDR3aa: CASSSGTLEQYF
v_gene: TRBV12-5; abundance: .; j_gene: TRBJ2-1; d_gene: .; CDR3nt: TGTGCTAGTGCCACTGGTGGGGGGGCGCGTTACAATGAGCAGTTCTTC; CDR3aa: CASATGGGARYNEQFF
v_gene: TRBV15; abundance: .; j_gene: TRBJ2-1; d_gene: TRBD1; CDR3nt: TGTGCCACCAGCGGAAGGACAGGGGACCGTGAGCAGTTCTTC; CDR3aa: CATSGRTGDREQFF
v_gene: TRBV5-1; abundance: .; j_gene: TRBJ2-7; d_gene: TRBD2; CDR3nt: TGCGCCAGCAGCTTTTGGGGATTGGGAGGGGACGAGCAGTACTTC; CDR3aa: CASSFWGLGGDEQYF
v_gene: TRBV28; abundance: .; j_gene: TRBJ2-7; d_gene: .; CDR3nt: TGTGCCAGCAGTTTTCTGCGGCCCTACAATGAGCAGTACTTC; CDR3aa: CASSFLRPYNEQYF
v_gene: TRBV28; abundance: .; j_gene: TRBJ2-3; d_gene: .; CDR3nt: TGTGCCAGCACAGTAGCCACAGATACGCAGTATTTT; CDR3aa: CASTVATDTQYF
v_gene: TRBV18; abundance: .; j_gene: TRBJ2-3; d_gene: TRBD2; CDR3nt: TGTGCCAGCTCCCCTAGCGGATTCACAGATACGCAGTATTTT; CDR3aa: CASSPSGFTDTQYF
v_gene: TRBV5-5; abundance: .; j_gene: TRBJ2-1; d_gene: .; CDR3nt: TGTGCCAGCAGCTGGGATGTTGTCAGCTACAATGAGCAGTTCTTC; CDR3aa: CASSWDVVSYNEQFF
v_gene: TRBV15; abundance: .; j_gene: TRBJ2-3; d_gene: TRBD2; CDR3nt: TGTGCCACCAGTGGAATAGCGGGAGGGCCATATACGCAGTATTTT; CDR3aa: CATSGIAGGPYTQYF
v_gene: TRBV29-1; abundance: many; j_gene: TRBJ2-7; d_gene: TRBD1; CDR3nt: TGCAGCGTTGGCCGAACAGGGGCTGGGGAGCAGTACTTC; CDR3aa: CSVGRTGAGEQYF
v_gene: TRBV6-4; abundance: .; j_gene: TRBJ2-1; d_gene: TRBD2; CDR3nt: TGTGCCAGCAGTGACTCGGCGGGAGCGGGCAATGAGCAGTTCTTC; CDR3aa: CASSDSAGAGNEQFF
v_gene: TRBV24-1; abundance: once; j_gene: TRBJ2-5; d_gene: .; CDR3nt: TGTGCCACCAGTGCCGCCCAATACTACGATGAGCAGTACTTC; CDR3aa: CATSAAQYYDEQYF
v_gene: TRBV29-1; abundance: few; j_gene: TRBJ1-2; d_gene: TRBD1; CDR3nt: TGCAGCGTCTTTCCGGGACAGGGGACCCATGGCTACACCTTC; CDR3aa: CSVFPGQGTHGYTF
v_gene: TRBV27; abundance: .; j_gene: TRBJ1-2; d_gene: .; CDR3nt: TGTGCCAGCAGGCCCGGGGGCAACTATGGCTACACCTTC; CDR3aa: CASRPGGNYGYTF
v_gene: TRBV3-1; abundance: .; j_gene: TRBJ1-2; d_gene: .; CDR3nt: TGTGCCAGCAGGGATCCAGGTGGCGGCTACACCTTC; CDR3aa: CASRDPGGGYTF
v_gene: TRBV30; abundance: .; j_gene: TRBJ1-5; d_gene: TRBD1; CDR3nt: TGTGCCTGGACCCCGACAGGGCGCAATCAGCCCCAGCATTTT; CDR3aa: CAWTPTGRNQPQHF
v_gene: TRBV3-1; abundance: .; j_gene: TRBJ2-7; d_gene: .; CDR3nt: TGTGCCAGCAGCCGCATCCAGAGGCCCGGGAGTGGTCACGAGCAGTACTTC; CDR3aa: CASSRIQRPGSGHEQYF
v_gene: TRBV7-2; abundance: .; j_gene: TRBJ2-1; d_gene: .; CDR3nt: TGTGCCAGCAGCTTACGCAGGGGCAACAATGAGCAGTTCTTC; CDR3aa: CASSLRRGNNEQFF
v_gene: TRBV7-9; abundance: few; j_gene: TRBJ2-5; d_gene: .; CDR3nt: TGTGCCAGCAGCTTAATGACAGCTCAAGAGACCCAGTACTTC; CDR3aa: CASSLMTAQETQYF
v_gene: TRBV4-1; abundance: .; j_gene: TRBJ2-1; d_gene: TRBD2; CDR3nt: TGCGCCAGCAGCCAAGGAGGGAAGCGGGAGAGCTCCTACAATGAGCAGTTCTTC; CDR3aa: CASSQGGKRESSYNEQFF
v_gene: TRBV7-2; abundance: few; j_gene: TRBJ2-7; d_gene: TRBD1; CDR3nt: TGTGCCAGCAGCACCCCGACAGGGGCTAGCCCTATATACGAGCAGTACTTC; CDR3aa: CASSTPTGASPIYEQYF
v_gene: TRBV5-5; abundance: few; j_gene: TRBJ2-1; d_gene: .; CDR3nt: TGTGCCAGCAGTATGGAGGGGGGGGGTTACAATGAGCAGTTCTTC; CDR3aa: CASSMEGGGYNEQFF
v_gene: TRBV7-2; abundance: many; j_gene: TRBJ2-4; d_gene: .; CDR3nt: TGTGCCAGCAGCTTAGAATCTGGAAACATTCAGTACTTC; CDR3aa: CASSLESGNIQYF
v_gene: TRBV7-2; abundance: .; j_gene: TRBJ2-1; d_gene: TRBD2; CDR3nt: TGTGCCAGCAGCACCTCTAGCGGGGGGACTCCTCGTGAGCAGTTCTTC; CDR3aa: CASSTSSGGTPREQFF
v_gene: TRBV7-2; abundance: .; j_gene: TRBJ2-1; d_gene: .; CDR3nt: TGTGCCAGCAGGTCTGGGGCGGGTGGCTGGAATGAGCAGTTCTTC; CDR3aa: CASRSGAGGWNEQFF
v_gene: TRBV7-3; abundance: .; j_gene: TRBJ2-3; d_gene: .; CDR3nt: TGTGCCAGCAGCTCCAATACTAGCCCCACAGATACGCAGTATTTT; CDR3aa: CASSSNTSPTDTQYF
v_gene: TRBV9; abundance: .; j_gene: TRBJ2-7; d_gene: .; CDR3nt: TGTGCCAGCAGCGTACGGCCGGGAAATGAGCAGTACTTC; CDR3aa: CASSVRPGNEQYF
v_gene: TRBV24-1; abundance: .; j_gene: TRBJ2-1; d_gene: TRBD2; CDR3nt: TGTGCCACCAGTGACCCCGGGACTAGCGGGATGATTTTCGATGAGCAGTTCTTC; CDR3aa: CATSDPGTSGMIFDEQFF
v_gene: TRBV7-2; abundance: .; j_gene: TRBJ2-5; d_gene: .; CDR3nt: TGTGCCAGCAGCTCCCCAGTGGGCGGTAGGGCCGGAGAGACCCAGTACTTC; CDR3aa: CASSSPVGGRAGETQYF
v_gene: TRBV15; abundance: few; j_gene: TRBJ2-5; d_gene: .; CDR3nt: TGTGCCACCAGCAGAGAGACAGGTGAACCAAAGACCCAGTACTTC; CDR3aa: CATSRETGEPKTQYF
v_gene: TRBV20-1; abundance: many; j_gene: TRBJ2-7; d_gene: .; CDR3nt: TGCAGTGCTAAAGAGAGGGACGAGCAGTACTTC; CDR3aa: CSAKERDEQYF
v_gene: TRBV5-1; abundance: .; j_gene: TRBJ2-7; d_gene: .; CDR3nt: TGCGCCAGCAGGGACTTCTCGAGGGAGCTCAGCGAGCAGTACTTC; CDR3aa: CASRDFSRELSEQYF
v_gene: TRBV20-1; abundance: few; j_gene: TRBJ2-7; d_gene: .; CDR3nt: TGCAGTGCTAGTCTTAGCGGCTACGAGCAGTACTTC; CDR3aa: CSASLSGYEQYF
v_gene: TRBV12-3/TRBV12-4; abundance: few; j_gene: TRBJ2-1; d_gene: TRBD2; CDR3nt: TGTGCCAGCAGTTTAAGCGGGAGAACCGGTGAGCAGTTCTTC; CDR3aa: CASSLSGRTGEQFF
v_gene: TRBV28; abundance: .; j_gene: TRBJ2-6; d_gene: .; CDR3nt: TGTGCCAGCAGAACGTCCAGGGACTCTGGGGCCAACGTCCTGACTTTC; CDR3aa: CASRTSRDSGANVLTF